One and the same sample provided the 10 T cell receptor beta chains below, sequenced in a study of blood T cell repertoires in COVID-19. TCRdb's copy holds only in-frame clones and misses some; the assay was immunoSEQ multiplex PCR. The sample includes over 200,000 clones, nearly 90% of them seen just once. The material sequenced was PBMCs or T cells enriched from blood (not recorded which). The source is a man under 40 who had recovered from COVID-19.

The gene calls are TRBV7-9 and TRBJ2-1, with a possible D match to TRBD1 (5 bases). CDR3 length equals 13 residues. CDR1 and CDR2 from the germline V gene are SEHNR and FQNEAQ (reference sequence). Trimming took off 1 base at V and 6 bases at J, with 7 bases between the two ends. CDR3 nucleotides: TGTGCCAGCAGCTTAGGGCAGGGCAATGAGCAGTTCTTC. Translating it yields CASSLGQGNEQFF.

Of note for this clone: Other DNA sequences of this sample code for an identical CDR3. The chain uses TRBV12-3 or TRBV12-4 and TRBJ1-2, with D perhaps matching TRBD1 (5 bases). Trimming removed 7 bases at V and 3 bases at J, with 12 bases between. The CDR3 loop spans 13 amino acids. The CDR3 sequence: CASNQQGDYGYTF. The CDR3, as DNA: TGTGCCAGCAATCAACAAGGGGACTATGGCTACACCTTC.

This clone has more than one count but fewer than ten. V is TRBV5-4 and J is TRBJ1-1; D not resolved. The germline gives CDR1 SGHNT, CDR2 YYREEE (reference sequence). Trimming cost V 6 bases and J 0 bases, with 9 bases left between them. CDR3 size: 13 residues. The CDR3 DNA reads TGTGCCAGCAAGAGGTTCATGAACACTGAAGCTTTCTTT. It translates to CASKRFMNTEAFF. The whole variable domain, filled in from reference TRBV5-4 and TRBJ1-1, reads ETGVTQSPTHLIKTRGQQVTLRCSSQSGHNTVSWYQQALGQGPQFIFQYYREEENGRGNFPPRFSGLQFPNYSSELNVNALELDDSALYLCASKRFMNTEAFFGQGTRLTVV.

The chain is built from TRBV28 and TRBJ1-2, with 7 bases identical to TRBD1. V lost 3 bases to trimming and J lost 4 bases; unmatched junction nucleotides: 8. CDR1 is MDHEN, CDR2 SYDVKM, per germline. The CDR3 spans 15 residues. For the CDR3, the DNA is TGTGCCAGCAGTTTGACAGGGCTTACTATCTATGGCTACACCTTC. Its protein is CASSLTGLTIYGYTF.

The chain uses TRBV7-8 and TRBJ2-5, with D maybe TRBD2 (6 bases). Trimming pared 6 bases from V and 2 bases from J, leaving 22 bases between. This CDR3 comprises 17 residues. CDR1 and CDR2 from the germline V gene are SGHVS and FQNEAQ. The CDR3 coding sequence is TGTGCCAGCAGACAACTCCCGGGACTTGAGCCTCAAGAGACCCAGTACTTC. It yields the protein CASRQLPGLEPQETQYF.

This chain joins TRBV30 and TRBJ1-5; 7 bases are a match to TRBD1. The CDR3 has 14 residues. CDR1 and CDR2 (germline): GTSNPN, SVGIG (reference sequence). The ends lost 4 bases at V and 6 bases at J; junction bases unmatched: 9. In DNA, the CDR3 is TGTGCCTGGAAAAAAGGAGGGGGCGGTCAGCCCCAGCATTTT. Encoded protein: CAWKKGGGGQPQHF. The full variable domain, its missing parts supplied by reference TRBV30 and TRBJ1-5, is SQTIHQWPATLVQPVGSPLSLECTVEGTSNPNLYWYRQAAGRGLQLLFYSVGIGQISSEVPQNLSASRPQDRQFILSSKKLLLSDSGFYLCAWKKGGGGQPQHFGDGTRLSIL.

This clone was counted once. This chain links TRBV6-1 with TRBJ2-7; possibly TRBD1 for D (6 bases). Germline V gene lookup returns CDR1 MNHNS and CDR2 SASEGT. The CDR3 is 13 residues long. V was pared by 7 bases and J by 2 bases, with 12 bases between. This CDR3 reads CASTRTATYEQYF. The CDR3 DNA reads as TGTGCCAGCACTAGGACAGCCACCTACGAGCAGTACTTC.

This chain connects TRBV29-1 to TRBJ2-7, with D perhaps TRBD1 (6 bases). Germline V gene data show CDR1 as SQVTM and CDR2 as ANQGSEA. This CDR3 spans 14 amino acids. V was cut by 8 bases and J by 3 bases, with 20 bases left in between. The CDR3 DNA reads TGCAGCTTCAAAGGTCGGGGCAGGGGCTACGAGCAGTACTTC. This encodes CSFKGRGRGYEQYF.

V usage is TRBV2 and J usage is TRBJ1-1; D unresolved. Per germline, CDR1 SNHLY and CDR2 FYNNEI. V was clipped by 7 bases and J by 3 bases, with 12 bases between them. The CDR3 is 13 amino acids. The CDR3: CASNRVMYTEAFF. For the CDR3, the DNA is TGTGCCAGCAACCGGGTAATGTACACTGAAGCTTTCTTT.

V usage is TRBV5-3 and J usage is TRBJ2-2, with TRBD2 matching 10 bases. TRBV5-3 is an open reading frame whose function is uncertain. This CDR3 is built from 16 residues. Trimming took 4 bases from V and 7 from J; bases not matched to a gene: 10. The CDR3 DNA reads as TGTGCCAGAAGCGGTGCCGGGACTAGCGATTTCGGGGAGCTGTTTTTT. It encodes CARSGAGTSDFGELFF.